This TCR beta chain appears in the sequencing data of a study of OX40 agonist ivuxolimab in advanced cancers. Regarding the study in general: Ivuxolimab was a fully human IgG2 agonistic monoclonal antibody targeting the costimulatory receptor OX40 (CD134). Intravenous ivuxolimab was administered to patients every 2 weeks at six dose levels: 0.01, 0.1, 0.3, 1.5, 3 and 10 mg/kg. Among the roughly 52 dose-escalation patients, approximately 20 had hepatocellular carcinoma, around 15 melanoma, 9 renal cell carcinoma and 9 head and neck cancer. In the dose-escalation cohort, 75% to 90% of patients were male, and the mean age was around 65 years with a range of roughly 23 to 90. Prior anti-PD-1, anti-PD-L1 or anti-CTLA-4 therapy was permitted, and checkpoint inhibitors had been received by roughly 40% of dose-escalation patients. Partial responses occurred in three dose-escalation patients: two with cutaneous melanoma and one with hepatocellular carcinoma. Peripheral TCRbeta sequencing aimed to test whether ivuxolimab altered TCR sequence diversity and caused clonal T-cell expansion. The paper reports the monotherapy dose-escalation portion (N of about 50 patients) of the phase I ivuxolimab trial. Points the paper makes about the study in general: Antigen specificity was not determined for the clonally expanded peripheral T cells. In the 0.1-3.0 mg/kg groups, partial responders were among the patients with the lowest normalized peripheral clonal expansion, particularly in CD8+ T cells. At doses of 0.1 to 3.0 mg/kg, clonal expansion of both CD4+ and CD8+ blood T cells was observed from baseline to week 6. Low levels of normalized T-cell clonal expansion were also seen in some nonresponding patients. After ivuxolimab, CD8+ T cells had more expanded clones than CD4+ T cells on average.

Genomic DNA was isolated from the sorted cells so that the TCRbeta CDR3 region could be sequenced. TCRbeta CDR3 regions were sequenced using the immunoSEQ Assay. The source is immuneACCESS, and TCRdb retained only in-frame sequences with V and J called. Part of the clones is not carried over; for the studies checked, unresolved V genes explain less than half of this, and the remainder is unexplained. The sample contains 50,000 to 75,000 clones, approximately 80% of them found a single time. Roughly 1.5% of the sample lies in the top ten. The cysteine opens and the phenylalanine closes a CDR3 of 15 amino acids. Only the CDR3 region is kept as DNA, spanning 45 bases read in frame from base 1. Trimming leaves V shorter by 2 bases and J shorter by 3 bases, with the junction holding 10 bases beyond the gene matches. CDR1 and CDR2 (SQVTM, ANQGSEA) derive from the germline V gene. Regarding this clone: What antigen it recognizes has not been identified. Base qualities were left out, and no much larger clone turns up one base away.

The trial excluded patients who had a history of autoimmune disease or who were on systemic immunosuppression. Peripheral blood for TCR sequencing was drawn from every dose cohort at baseline, at cycle 4 day 1 and at cycle 7 day 1. The samples were drawn from a first-in-human, open-label, multicenter phase I dose-escalation trial of ivuxolimab. The trial enrolled adults with locally advanced or metastatic head and neck squamous cell, hepatocellular, melanoma or renal cell carcinoma. Before TCR sequencing, CD4+ T cells and CD8+ T cells from peripheral blood were sorted into separate populations. The receptor chain draws on TRBV29-1 and TRBJ2-7; 7 of the junction bases match TRBD2. Here the sequenced sample was CD4+ or CD8+ T cells sorted from blood, taken in a trial of the OX40 agonist ivuxolimab. This TCR came from an adult with an advanced solid tumor such as melanoma, head and neck, liver or kidney cancer. CDR3 loop: CSVELGEGPSYEQYF. The DNA sequence is TGCAGCGTTGAACTGGGGGAGGGCCCAAGCTACGAGCAGTACTTC.